Each of the 22 T cell receptor beta chains below was sequenced from the same sample in a study of early T cells in non-severe SARS-CoV-2 infection. TCRdb re-derived calls from the 5' RACE reads in MiXCR, one entry per CDR3 protein. The data contain 90,000 or so distinct CDR3 sequences, 15% of them seen just once; the ten biggest clones take up 4.5% to 7%. The sequenced sample was whole blood. All receptors come from an adult who was a healthcare worker with PCR-confirmed SARS-CoV-2 infection or an uninfected control (not recorded which).

This clonotype has ten or more counts. The V and J genes are TRBV5-1 and TRBJ1-5; the match to TRBD1 covers 7 bases. CDR1 and CDR2 (germline): SGHRS, YFSETQ. This CDR3 is 13 amino acids long. With 4 bases clipped from V and 7 bases from J, the junction kept 5 bases outside the gene matches. This CDR3 is CASSMTGQQPQHF. In DNA, the CDR3 is TGCGCCAGCAGCATGACAGGGCAACAGCCCCAGCATTTT.

This chain uses TRBV5-1 with TRBJ2-4; maybe TRBD1 (6 bases). The V and J ends lost 0 bases and 0 bases respectively, with 7 bases between them. The CDR3 spans 15 residues. The germline V gene encodes CDR1 SGHRS and CDR2 YFSETQ. The CDR3 DNA reads TGCGCCAGCAGCTTGGCAGGGGAAGCCAAAAACATTCAGTACTTC. Amino acids: CASSLAGEAKNIQYF.

The J gene is TRBJ1-1, the V gene TRBV5-5, with TRBD1 matching 11 bases. The germline V gene encodes CDR1 SGHKS and CDR2 YYEKEE (reference sequence). The CDR3 has 14 residues. Germline trimming cut 4 bases from V and 6 bases from J; bases unmatched to any gene: 5. The CDR3 sequence: CASSTGQGAAEAFF. The CDR3 DNA reads TGTGCCAGCAGCACTGGACAGGGGGCCGCTGAAGCTTTCTTT.

Only a few counts were recorded for this clonotype. J is TRBJ2-7 and V is TRBV20-1; 14 nucleotides line up with TRBD2. The CDR3 has 14 residues. Losses at the gene ends were 6 bases for V and 5 bases for J; bases not matched to a gene: 6. Germline V gene data show CDR1 as DFQATT and CDR2 as SNEGSKA (reference sequence). CDR3 residues: CSAEGLAGVHEQYF. In DNA form, the CDR3 reads TGCAGTGCCGAGGGACTAGCGGGAGTCCACGAGCAGTACTTC.

The gene calls are TRBV12-3 or TRBV12-4 and TRBJ2-5, with D possibly matching TRBD2 (5 bases). The CDR3 length is 14 residues. The V gene lost 6 bases and the J gene lost 3 bases, with 14 bases spanning the gap. Here the CDR3 DNA reads TGTGCCAGCAGCCACCGAAGCGGAGAAGAGACCCAGTACTTC. It codes for CASSHRSGEETQYF.

In its sample, this clonotype was seen a few times. The rearrangement uses TRBV20-1 and TRBJ2-1; 9 bases are a match to TRBD2. The germline V gene encodes CDR1 DFQATT and CDR2 SNEGSKA (reference sequence). Unmatched junction bases numbered 1, after V lost 0 bases and J lost 4 bases. CDR3 length: 14 residues. The CDR3 DNA reads as TGCAGTGCTAGAGAGCTAGCGGGGTACAATGAGCAGTTCTTC. Its translation is CSARELAGYNEQFF.

This chain links TRBV12-3 or TRBV12-4 with TRBJ2-7; no reliable D call. V lost 6 bases and J lost 3, with 6 bases in between. The CDR3 extends over 11 amino acids. The CDR3 bases are TGTGCCAGCAGCACATACTACGAGCAGTACTTC. As protein: CASSTYYEQYF.

The V and J genes are TRBV28 and TRBJ2-7; 8 nucleotides match TRBD1. J lost 0 bases, V lost 3 bases, and 1 base had no gene match. Germline CDR1 is MDHEN and CDR2 is SYDVKM. CDR3 length: 14 residues. The CDR3 nucleotides read TGTGCCAGCAGTTTTGGGACAGGCTCCTACGAGCAGTACTTC. Amino acids: CASSFGTGSYEQYF.

In its sample, this clonotype was seen many times. The J gene is TRBJ2-7, the V gene TRBV7-9, with 8 nucleotides matching TRBD1. The CDR3 length is 14 residues. Trimming removed 5 bases from V and 3 bases from J; junction bases left unmatched: 6. Germline values: CDR1 SEHNR, CDR2 FQNEAQ (reference sequence). The CDR3 reads CASSPGGGRYEQYF. In nucleotides, the CDR3 is TGTGCCAGCAGCCCAGGGGGCGGACGCTACGAGCAGTACTTC. Full variable domain (rest looked up from reference TRBV7-9 and TRBJ2-7): DTGVSQNPRHKITKRGQNVTFRCDPISEHNRLYWYRQTLGQGPEFLTYFQNEAQLEKSRLLSDRFSAERPKGSFSTLEIQRTEQGDSAMYLCASSPGGGRYEQYFGPGTRLTVT.

This clonotype has a handful of counts. The CDR3 DNA reads TGTGCCAGCAGCCCCGGGACACAAGTTCGCTCCTACGAGCAGTACTTC. Amino acids: CASSPGTQVRSYEQYF. J is TRBJ2-7 and V is TRBV5-6, with TRBD1 as a possible D gene (6 bases). This CDR3 is built from 16 residues. V lost 4 bases and J 0 bases, leaving 17 bases between the germline ends. The germline gives CDR1 SGHDT, CDR2 YYEEEE.

This clonotype came up many times. The chain couples TRBV7-6 to TRBJ2-2; D remains ambiguous. V lost 6 bases to trimming and J lost 6 bases, with 14 bases between them. The CDR3 spans 14 residues. In germline, CDR1 is SGHVS, CDR2 FNYEAQ. The CDR3: CASRIIGSAGELFF. The CDR3 nucleotides read TGTGCCAGCAGGATCATTGGTAGTGCCGGGGAGCTGTTTTTT.

The chain joins TRBV24-1 to TRBJ2-1; TRBD2 might be the D (5 bases). This CDR3 is built from 14 residues. Trimming stripped 3 bases from V and 7 bases from J, with 12 bases between. Germline assignment: CDR1 KGHDR and CDR2 SFDVKD. The CDR3 DNA reads TGTGCCACCAGTGATCGGGGAACTCGGAATGAGCAGTTCTTC. Translating gives CATSDRGTRNEQFF.

The table lists this clonotype with many counts. The chain carries TRBV28 and TRBJ2-7; D gene uncertain. The germline CDR1 and CDR2 sequences are MDHEN and SYDVKM. There are 15 residues in the CDR3. Trimming stripped 6 bases from V and 4 bases from J, with 19 bases between. The CDR3 DNA follows: TGTGCCAGCAGCCCACTGTGGGAACTTGGGTACGAGCAGTACTTC. This gives the protein CASSPLWELGYEQYF.

This clonotype was counted ten times or more. This chain joins TRBV9 and TRBJ2-2; the D is unclear. Trimming took 3 bases from V and 7 from J, leaving 7 bases between them. The CDR3 extends over 12 amino acids. Germline lookup yields CDR1 SGDLS and CDR2 YYNGEE. The DNA of the CDR3 is TGTGCCAGCAGCGGCGACGGCGGGGAGCTGTTTTTT. It yields the protein CASSGDGGELFF.

This clonotype was recorded at least ten times. CDR3 DNA: TGTGCCAGCAGGCTGGTCTCGGGTGAGCAGTTCTTC. Its protein product is CASRLVSGEQFF. The chain is built from TRBV28 and TRBJ2-1; D remains ambiguous. V was cut by 6 bases and J by 9 bases, with 12 bases left in between. CDR1 and CDR2 (germline): MDHEN, SYDVKM. The CDR3 runs to 12 residues.

This clonotype was counted ten times or more. The rearrangement joins TRBV2 to TRBJ2-5; tentative D call: TRBD2 (6 bases). This CDR3 comprises 15 residues. Germline V gene data show CDR1 as SNHLY and CDR2 as FYNNEI. Trimming removed 5 bases at V and 5 bases at J, with 18 bases between. The CDR3 bases are TGTGCCAGCAGTCGGGCCGCGGGACGCGGGGAGACCCAGTACTTC. Its translation is CASSRAAGRGETQYF.

CDR3 sequence reads: CASSLAGDEAYEQYF. In nucleotides, the CDR3 is TGTGCCAGCAGCTTAGCAGGGGACGAGGCCTACGAGCAGTACTTC. J is TRBJ2-7 and V is TRBV11-2; TRBD1 is a possible D gene (6 bases). V lost 1 base and J lost 2, with 12 bases in between. CDR1 SGHAT and CDR2 FQNNGV come from the germline V gene. CDR3 length: 15 amino acids. The whole variable domain, remainder taken from reference TRBV11-2 and TRBJ2-7, is EAGVAQSPRYKIIEKRQSVAFWCNPISGHATLYWYQQILGQGPKLLIQFQNNGVVDDSQLPKDRFSAERLKGVDSTLKIQPAKLEDSAVYLCASSLAGDEAYEQYFGPGTRLTVT.

This clonotype was recorded a few times. This chain connects TRBV12-3 or TRBV12-4 to TRBJ2-7, with D uncertain. The CDR3 spans 12 residues. V lost 3 bases to trimming and J lost 5 bases, with 8 bases between them. CDR3 coding DNA: TGTGCCAGCAGTTTCTCTGGGAACGAGCAGTACTTC. Amino acids: CASSFSGNEQYF.

This clonotype has more than one count but fewer than ten. Written as DNA, the CDR3 is TGTGCCAGCAGCCAGGTTACAGGGATCGGAGAGACCCAGTACTTC. Its translation: CASSQVTGIGETQYF. This chain links TRBV5-4 with TRBJ2-5; D perhaps matches TRBD1 (6 bases). The CDR3 totals 15 residues. The germline gives CDR1 SGHNT, CDR2 YYREEE (reference sequence). Trimming shortened V by 4 bases and J by 4 bases, and 17 bases separated the two germline ends.

As DNA, the CDR3 is TGTGCCAGCAGTTTGTCGGAGTCCGGGGAGCTGTTTTTT. Translating it yields CASSLSESGELFF. V usage is TRBV6-2 or TRBV6-3 and J usage is TRBJ2-2; D remains unclear. The CDR3 loop spans 13 amino acids. Per germline, CDR1 MNHEY and CDR2 SVGEGT. V dropped 4 bases and J dropped 6 bases, with 9 bases sitting between them.

This clonotype was counted between two and nine times. The V gene is TRBV10-2, the J gene TRBJ1-1; no firm D call. This CDR3 is 13 amino acids long. Looked up from germline, CDR1 is WSHSY and CDR2 is SAAADI. Deletions cut 2 bases from V and 1 base from J, with 5 bases between. In nucleotides, the CDR3 is TGCGCCAGCAGTGAGGATGGGAACACTGAAGCTTTCTTT. Encoded protein: CASSEDGNTEAFF.

This chain connects TRBV4-1 to TRBJ1-4; weak D call: TRBD1 (5 bases). Per germline, CDR1 MGHRA and CDR2 YSYEKL. CDR3 length: 12 residues. V was trimmed by 4 bases and J by 8 bases, leaving 8 bases between them. CDR3 nucleotide sequence: TGCGCCAGCAGCCGGGACGGCGAAAAACTGTTTTTT. Amino acid sequence: CASSRDGEKLFF.